The 20 T cell receptor beta chains reported below all come from one sample, sequenced in a study of cytomegalovirus exposure and HLA in healthy donors. PCR was performed using 60 Vbeta and 13 Jbeta primers. Using immunoSEQ multiplex PCR, the repertoire was profiled, and TCRdb retains in-frame clones only, with some absent. The sample shows around 150,000 clones, about two thirds of them seen only once. Material: PBMCs. The source of these receptors is a woman aged 30 to 39 in good health and CMV-seronegative.

CDR3 region: CASSQGRDRGHNGYTF. The CDR3 DNA follows: TGTGCCAGCAGCCAAGGGAGGGACAGGGGCCACAATGGCTACACCTTC. V and J are TRBV4-2 and TRBJ1-2, with 10 bases matching TRBD1. This CDR3 comprises 16 residues. The V gene's germline CDR1 is LGHNA and CDR2 YNFKEQ. The V and J ends lost 1 base and 6 bases, in that order; junction bases with no gene match: 8.

The chain employs TRBV5-1 and TRBJ1-6; D not certain. Trimming removed 0 bases from V and 2 bases from J, with 9 bases in between. The CDR3 is 16 residues long. Germline V gene data show CDR1 as SGHRS and CDR2 as YFSETQ. CDR3 in DNA: TGCGCCAGCAGCTTGGGTCAGGCCGCCTATAATTCACCCCTCCACTTT. Amino acid sequence: CASSLGQAAYNSPLHF.

The genes are TRBV4-3 and TRBJ1-4, with D perhaps TRBD1 (6 bases). Trimming stripped 0 bases from V and 4 bases from J, with 12 bases between. There are 16 residues in the CDR3. CDR1 LGHNA and CDR2 YSLEER come from the germline V gene. CDR3 residues: CASSQDYRVDNEKLFF. The CDR3 DNA is TGCGCCAGCAGCCAAGATTACAGGGTTGATAATGAAAAACTGTTTTTT.

The V gene is TRBV4-1, the J gene TRBJ2-1; 9 bases align to TRBD1. The CDR3 consists of 16 residues. Trimming cost V 3 bases and J 4 bases; bases outside gene matches: 7. Germline V gene sequence: CDR1 MGHRA, CDR2 YSYEKL. CDR3 sequence (DNA): TGCGCCAGCAGCCAGCCCGGGACAGGGAAATACAATGAGCAGTTCTTC. Amino acid sequence: CASSQPGTGKYNEQFF.

This chain links TRBV6-5 with TRBJ1-5; TRBD1 matches at 10 bases. This CDR3 has 14 residues. Germline CDR1 is MNHEY and CDR2 is SVGAGI. V lost 5 bases to trimming and J lost 6 bases; unmatched junction nucleotides: 4. The CDR3 loop is CASSMGQGLQPQHF. In nucleotides, the CDR3 is TGTGCCAGCAGTATGGGACAGGGGCTTCAGCCCCAGCATTTT.

In the case of this clone: The same CDR3 arises from other DNA sequences in this sample as well. The chain joins TRBV7-2 to TRBJ1-5, with 7 positions matching TRBD1. The CDR3 has 17 amino acids. Germline V lookup: CDR1 SGHTA, CDR2 FQGNSA. Trimming took 1 base from V and 0 from J; bases not matched to a gene: 6. The CDR3 protein is CASSLVRGLNSNQPQHF. The CDR3 nucleotides read TGTGCCAGCAGCTTAGTGAGGGGGCTAAATAGCAATCAGCCCCAGCATTTT.

The rearrangement uses TRBV7-3 and TRBJ1-1, with D possibly matching TRBD1 (5 bases). Germline assignment: CDR1 SGHTA and CDR2 FQGTGA. This CDR3 has 15 amino acids. Trimming took off 3 bases at V and 2 bases at J, with 13 bases between the two ends. CDR3: CASSFSPGGNTEAFF. The CDR3 nucleotides read TGTGCCAGCAGCTTCAGCCCGGGGGGAAACACTGAAGCTTTCTTT.

The gene calls are TRBV5-1 and TRBJ2-7; D may be TRBD1 (5 bases). CDR3 length equals 14 residues. From germline, CDR1 is SGHRS and CDR2 YFSETQ. V lost 4 bases to trimming and J lost 2 bases, with 13 bases between them. CDR3 in amino acids: CASSLGQTTYEQYF. CDR3 bases: TGCGCCAGCAGCCTAGGACAAACCACCTACGAGCAGTACTTC.

The chain combines TRBV6-6 with TRBJ1-1; D is undetermined. V lost 3 bases to trimming and J lost 11 bases, with 13 bases between them. Germline loops: CDR1 MNHNY, CDR2 SVGAGI (reference sequence). This CDR3 contains 12 residues. CDR3 nucleotides: TGTGCCAGCAGTTATTATGCCGCCGAGGCTTTCTTT. Protein sequence: CASSYYAAEAFF.

V usage is TRBV2 and J usage is TRBJ2-1, with 9 bases that match TRBD2. The germline gives CDR1 SNHLY, CDR2 FYNNEI. The CDR3 has 12 residues. Trimming at V came to 8 bases and at J to 8 bases, leaving 4 bases not matched to a gene. Written as DNA, the CDR3 is TGTGCCAGCGGGACTAGCACTTATGAGCAGTTCTTC. It specifies CASGTSTYEQFF.

The V gene is TRBV19, the J gene TRBJ2-3, with TRBD2 matching 9 bases. The CDR3 spans 16 residues. Germline V gene lookup returns CDR1 LNHDA and CDR2 SQIVND (reference sequence). The V and J ends lost 6 bases and 5 bases, in that order; junction bases with no gene match: 12. The CDR3 DNA is TGTGCCAGTAGACCCCTCCCTAGCGGGGCTGGAGATACGCAGTATTTT. Its protein product is CASRPLPSGAGDTQYF.

The chain combines TRBV6-1 with TRBJ2-5; unclear D gene. There are 11 residues in the CDR3. Germline CDR1 and CDR2: MNHNS and SASEGT. Trimming removed 3 bases from V and 11 bases from J, with 10 bases in between. CDR3 DNA sequence: TGTGCCAGCAGTGATATGAAAGAGCAGTACTTC. Translation: CASSDMKEQYF.

This clone appeared a single time. The chain uses TRBV20-1 and TRBJ2-3; weak D call: TRBD1 (6 bases). The CDR3 has 9 residues. The germline CDR1 and CDR2 sequences are DFQATT and SNEGSKA (reference sequence). Deletions cut 5 bases from V and 14 bases from J, with 11 bases between. This CDR3 is CSAQRGWYF. The CDR3 DNA reads TGCAGTGCTCAGAGGGGGTGGTATTTT.

The genes are TRBV11-2 and TRBJ1-2, with 7 nucleotides matching TRBD1. J gave up 7 bases and V 4 bases, and 12 bases lay outside the gene matches. Looked up from germline, CDR1 is SGHAT and CDR2 is FQNNGV. This CDR3 comprises 15 residues. This CDR3 reads CASSSIRGRLAGYTF. CDR3 nucleotide sequence: TGTGCCAGCAGCTCTATAAGGGGGCGCTTGGCTGGCTACACCTTC.

The rearrangement links TRBV15 to TRBJ2-2; 13 bases line up with TRBD2. V was clipped by 1 base and J by 3 bases; unmatched bases: 2. The CDR3 has 17 amino acids. Germline V gene sequence: CDR1 LNHNV, CDR2 YYDKDF (reference sequence). In DNA form, the CDR3 reads TGTGCCACCAGCAGAGTGGGGACTAGCGGGGACACCGGGGAGCTGTTTTTT. It is translated as CATSRVGTSGDTGELFF. Variable domain in full (rest from reference TRBV15 and TRBJ2-2): DAMVIQNPRYQVTQFGKPVTLSCSQTLNHNVMYWYQQKSSQAPKLLFHYYDKDFNNEADTPDNFQSRRPNTSFCFLDIRSPGLGDTAMYLCATSRVGTSGDTGELFFGEGSRLTVL.

This chain uses TRBV7-2 with TRBJ1-6; possibly TRBD1 for D (5 bases). Germline CDR1 reads SGHTA; CDR2 reads FQGNSA. CDR3 length equals 16 residues. The V gene lost 5 bases and the J gene lost 0 bases, with 11 bases spanning the gap. The CDR3 here is CASSGHLSSYNSPLHF. CDR3 in DNA: TGTGCCAGCAGCGGACATCTGAGCTCCTATAATTCACCCCTCCACTTT.

The chain has TRBV29-1 and TRBJ2-3, with 7 bases lining up with TRBD2. The germline CDR1 and CDR2 sequences are SQVTM and ANQGSEA. J lost 2 bases, V lost 0 bases, and 8 bases had no gene match. The CDR3 consists of 16 residues. This chain's CDR3 is CSVEDREGGNTDTQYF. The CDR3 coding sequence is TGCAGCGTTGAAGATCGAGAGGGAGGGAACACAGATACGCAGTATTTT.

This chain uses TRBV28 with TRBJ2-1; TRBD2 is a possible D gene (6 bases). V dropped 7 bases and J dropped 2 bases, with 15 bases sitting between them. This CDR3 comprises 15 residues. Per germline, CDR1 MDHEN and CDR2 SYDVKM. CDR3 loop: CASTRAGGTYNEQFF. CDR3 coding DNA: TGTGCCAGCACCCGAGCGGGCGGAACCTACAATGAGCAGTTCTTC.

The chain uses TRBV27 and TRBJ1-6; D remains ambiguous. The V gene lost 3 bases and the J gene lost 4 bases, with 10 bases spanning the gap. CDR1 is MNHEY, CDR2 SMNVEV, per germline (reference sequence). The CDR3 has 15 residues. CDR3: CASSFEGLYNSPLHF. The CDR3 DNA reads TGTGCCAGCAGTTTTGAGGGCCTATATAATTCACCCCTCCACTTT.

The J gene is TRBJ1-5, the V gene TRBV4-1; no reliable D call. The CDR3 consists of 15 residues. The ends were cut back, 2 bases at V and 0 bases at J, with 8 bases in the middle. Germline V gene lookup returns CDR1 MGHRA and CDR2 YSYEKL. CDR3 in DNA: TGCGCCAGCAGCCAATCAGATTTTAGCAATCAGCCCCAGCATTTT. Translation gives CASSQSDFSNQPQHF.